This is a list of T cell receptor beta chains from one sample in a study of PD-1 blockade in classical Hodgkin lymphoma. Libraries were prepared by immunoSEQ multiplex PCR; TCRdb keeps only in-frame clonotypes and omits some of them. The sample includes about 38,000 clones, around 80% of them seen just once. This specimen was peripheral blood mononuclear cells (PBMCs), taken before the fourth cycle of nivolumab. The receptor source for this set is a human donor with classical Hodgkin lymphoma. The CDR3 runs from the conserved cysteine through the conserved F or W. A D gene is named only where the DNA matches it firmly. Size is omitted from some rows. Given values are once, few, many or a class for expanded clones.

.	15	TRBJ2-2	.	TRBV5-1	TGCGCCAGCAGCTTGGCGAACGCAGGTGCCGGGGAGCTGTTTTTT	CASSLANAGAGELFF
.	9	TRBJ1-6	.	TRBV28	TGTGCCAGCGGTTCACCCCTCCACTTT	CASGSPLHF
.	12	TRBJ1-6	.	TRBV5-8	TGTGCCAGCAGTCCAGGGTACCCACCCCTCCACTTT	CASSPGYPPLHF
.	15	TRBJ1-5	.	TRBV6-6	TGTGCCAGCACTAGGGACCGGGACACCAATCAGCCCCAGCATTTT	CASTRDRDTNQPQHF
.	16	TRBJ2-5	.	TRBV2	TGTGCCAGCAGTGAAAAGGGGTTGGCAGGGGCTGAGACCCAGTACTTC	CASSEKGLAGAETQYF
.	10	TRBJ2-1	.	TRBV20-1	TGCAGTGCTTACTACAATGAGCAGTTCTTC	CSAYYNEQFF
.	13	TRBJ1-1	.	TRBV7-2	TGTGCCAGCGGGGCAGGGGAGAACACTGAAGCTTTCTTT	CASGAGENTEAFF
TRBD1	17	TRBJ2-3	few	TRBV4-2	TGTGCCAGCAGCCAAGGTGCGACAGGGGGCTCCACAGATACGCAGTATTTT	CASSQGATGGSTDTQYF
TRBD1	14	TRBJ1-6	.	TRBV4-3	TGCGCCAGCAGCCAACGACAGGGGGATTCACCCCTCCACTTT	CASSQRQGDSPLHF
TRBD1	15	TRBJ1-2	.	TRBV11-1	TGTGCCAGCAGCCCCCGGGACAGCTACAACTATGGCTACACCTTC	CASSPRDSYNYGYTF
.	13	TRBJ1-6	.	TRBV5-8	TGTGCCAGCAGCTTGTTGTCTCCGGGGTCCCTCCACTTT	CASSLLSPGSLHF
.	16	TRBJ2-2	.	TRBV4-1	TGCGCCAGCAGCGGATCGGATCGCCTAGACACCGGGGAGCTGTTTTTT	CASSGSDRLDTGELFF
TRBD2	13	TRBJ2-1	.	TRBV5-8	TGTGCCAGCAGCTTACTCGGGGGGAATGAGCAGTTCTTC	CASSLLGGNEQFF
TRBD1	16	TRBJ1-6	.	TRBV9	TGTGCCAGCAGCTCACATCCGGGACAGGGTTTGTCACCCCTCCACTTT	CASSSHPGQGLSPLHF
.	15	TRBJ1-5	.	TRBV6-5	TGTGCCAGCAGTGTAAACGCAGGAATGGGTCAGCCCCAGCATTTT	CASSVNAGMGQPQHF
.	14	TRBJ2-2	few	TRBV7-3	TGTGCCAGCAGCTTAATGGACTCCACCGGGGAGCTGTTTTTT	CASSLMDSTGELFF
.	14	TRBJ1-2	few	TRBV2	TGTGCCAGCAGCGGAGGCCGGGACAACTATGGCTACACCTTC	CASSGGRDNYGYTF
.	13	TRBJ2-7	.	TRBV5-8	TGTGCCAGCAGCTTTAACGGGGGCTACGAGCAGTACTTC	CASSFNGGYEQYF
TRBD2	14	TRBJ2-3	.	TRBV5-1	TGCGCCAGCAGCTGGCGGGGGGGGACAGATACGCAGTATTTT	CASSWRGGTDTQYF
.	11	TRBJ2-7	once	TRBV27	TGTGCCAGCAGTTTAGGGTACGAGCAGTACTTC	CASSLGYEQYF
TRBD1	16	TRBJ2-7	.	TRBV28	TGTGCCAGCAGTTCACTCCGGGACAGGATTTCCTACGAGCAGTACTTC	CASSSLRDRISYEQYF
.	15	TRBJ2-1	.	TRBV5-8	TGTGCCAGCAGCCCGGAGGGGGGTATTAACAATGAGCAGTTCTTC	CASSPEGGINNEQFF
.	14	TRBJ2-1	.	TRBV18	TGTGCCAGCTCCCCGTCCGATAAGGAGGTTGAGCAGTTCTTC	CASSPSDKEVEQFF
TRBD1	16	TRBJ1-1	.	TRBV5-1	TGCGCCAGCAGCGTGGACAGGAGGCGGATGAACACTGAAGCTTTCTTT	CASSVDRRRMNTEAFF
TRBD2	16	TRBJ2-3	.	TRBV7-2	TGTGCCAGCAGCTTACGGGGACTAGCTGGCACAGATACGCAGTATTTT	CASSLRGLAGTDTQYF
.	14	TRBJ2-3	.	TRBV5-4	TGTGCCAGCAGCTGGCGGGACAGAGAAGATACGCAGTATTTT	CASSWRDREDTQYF
.	13	TRBJ2-7	few	TRBV5-1	TGCGCCAGCAGCTTGTACTCGACCTACGAGCAGTACTTC	CASSLYSTYEQYF
TRBD2	16	TRBJ2-3	once	TRBV4-1	TGCGCCAGCAGCCAGGTCCCGAGCGGGGACACAGATACGCAGTATTTT	CASSQVPSGDTDTQYF
.	19	TRBJ2-1	.	TRBV4-2	TGTGCCAGCAGCCGATCTAGCAGGGTATGGAAGGAACCTTACAATGAGCAGTTCTTC	CASSRSSRVWKEPYNEQFF
TRBD1	15	TRBJ1-5	.	TRBV5-3	TGTGCCAGAAGCCCGAACAGGGGGCAAGGGCAGCCCCAGCATTTT	CARSPNRGQGQPQHF
.	12	TRBJ2-1	.	TRBV19	TGTGCCAGTAGTATCCCCCGCGGAGAGCAGTTCTTC	CASSIPRGEQFF
.	12	TRBJ1-4	.	TRBV6-5	TGTGCCAGCAGTTACCGGGGAGGCAGTCTGTTTTTT	CASSYRGGSLFF
TRBD1	17	TRBJ2-2	.	TRBV4-2	TGTGCCAGCAGCCACCCGGGACAGGGGGTCCCTTACGGGGAGCTGTTTTTT	CASSHPGQGVPYGELFF
.	16	TRBJ2-6	.	TRBV7-2	TGTGCCAGCAGCTTAAAGCCTAGCTCTGGGGCCAACGTCCTGACTTTC	CASSLKPSSGANVLTF
.	14	TRBJ1-4	medium-sized	TRBV27	TGTGCCAGCAGTGATCGGGGAAGTAATGAAAAACTGTTTTTT	CASSDRGSNEKLFF
TRBD1	17	TRBJ1-3	.	TRBV7-2	TGTGCCAGCAGCTTAGACAGGGGCCCCTTCTCTGGAAACACCATATATTTT	CASSLDRGPFSGNTIYF
.	16	TRBJ1-6	.	TRBV19	TGTGCCAGTAGTATCACCAGGAGCTCCTATAATTCACCCCTCCACTTT	CASSITRSSYNSPLHF
.	14	TRBJ1-2	few	TRBV7-2	TGTGCCAGCAGCGGATCCAGTCTGAACTATGGCTACACCTTC	CASSGSSLNYGYTF
TRBD1	13	TRBJ1-2	medium-sized	TRBV30	TGTGCCTGGAGTCTCCAGGGGGCGTATGGCTACACCTTC	CAWSLQGAYGYTF
TRBD1	15	TRBJ2-2	.	TRBV9	TGCGCCAGCAGCGCGGGGCCGACAGGGGGCGGGGAGCTGTTTTTT	CASSAGPTGGGELFF
TRBD1	13	TRBJ1-2	few	TRBV29-1	TGCAGCGTTATGAACAGGGGCGACTATGGCTACACCTTC	CSVMNRGDYGYTF
TRBD2	15	TRBJ2-1	.	TRBV5-4	TGTGCCAGCAGCGGCGGGACTAGCGTCTACAATGAGCAGTTCTTC	CASSGGTSVYNEQFF
.	14	TRBJ1-1	.	TRBV5-1	TGCGCCAGCAGCTTGGACCTCGGGAGGACTGAAGCTTTCTTT	CASSLDLGRTEAFF
TRBD1	14	TRBJ1-5	.	TRBV5-1	TGCGCCAGCAGCCTAGGGACAGGGGGGCAGCCCCAGCATTTT	CASSLGTGGQPQHF
TRBD2	16	TRBJ2-1	.	TRBV11-3	TGTGCCAGCAGCTTATATGGGCCCGGGACTAGCGGAGAGCAGTTCTTC	CASSLYGPGTSGEQFF
TRBD1	15	TRBJ2-3	few	TRBV7-2	TGTGCCAGCAGCTTCACACAGGGGAGTACAGATACGCAGTATTTT	CASSFTQGSTDTQYF
.	14	TRBJ1-1	.	TRBV28	TGTGCCAGCAGTTGGACGGGGGAGAACACTGAAGCTTTCTTT	CASSWTGENTEAFF
TRBD1	15	TRBJ2-7	.	TRBV6-1	TGTGCCAGCAGAGAGCGCCGGGACAGAAACTACGAGCAGTACTTC	CASRERRDRNYEQYF
TRBD1	15	TRBJ2-5	.	TRBV6-1	TGTGCCAGCAGTGCCAGGACAGGGGGCGTGGAGACCCAGTACTTC	CASSARTGGVETQYF
TRBD1	14	TRBJ2-7	once	TRBV4-3	TGCGCCAGCAGCCAATACGACAGGGGATACGAGCAGTACTTC	CASSQYDRGYEQYF
.	15	TRBJ2-7	.	TRBV10-3	TGTGCCATCAGTGCCCGTGACAGGTTTGGCTACGAGCAGTACTTC	CAISARDRFGYEQYF
.	13	TRBJ1-1	.	TRBV28	TGTGCCAGCAGTTTGGAGGGCGGACAGTCGGCTTTCTTT	CASSLEGGQSAFF
.	16	TRBJ2-1	.	TRBV23-1	TGCGCCAGCAGTCAATCGAAAACAGGGAACTACAATGAGCAGTTCTTC	CASSQSKTGNYNEQFF
TRBD2	17	TRBJ2-7	.	TRBV11-2	TGTGCCAGCAGCTTAAGACTAGCGGGGGGGAGCTCCTACGAGCAGTACTTC	CASSLRLAGGSSYEQYF
.	15	TRBJ2-7	.	TRBV7-2	TGTGCCAGCAGTCTGACAGGGCCGGAGGGGGGGGAGCAGTACTTC	CASSLTGPEGGEQYF
TRBD1	15	TRBJ2-1	.	TRBV7-7	TGTGCTAGCAGCTTAGGACAGGGAATGGTCAATGAGCAGTTCTTC	CASSLGQGMVNEQFF
.	15	TRBJ2-1	few	TRBV5-4	TGTGCCAGCATAAATCAAGTAGATGTTTTTAGTGAGCAGTTCTTC	CASINQVDVFSEQFF
.	12	TRBJ1-2	.	TRBV5-5	TGTGCCAGCAGCTCCAACGCCGGTGGCTACACCTTC	CASSSNAGGYTF
TRBD1	16	TRBJ2-1	once	TRBV28	TGTGCCAGCAGTACGAACCGGGACAGGCACTACAATGAGCAGTTCTTC	CASSTNRDRHYNEQFF